What follows describes a single T cell receptor (beta chain). The data originate from a study of glioma-infiltrating T cells after dendritic cell vaccination. The CDR3 sequence is 16 residues long. CDR1 and CDR2 (germline): SGHDT, YYEEEE. Deletions cut 0 bases from V and 0 bases from J, with 10 bases between. Up to about 2 ug genomic DNA was used for TCRB CDR3 amplification. Profiling relied on immunoSEQ multiplex PCR, and the TCRdb table lists in-frame clones only, not all of them. The data contain tens of thousands of clones, 75% to 85% of them singletons. Time point given: after dendritic cell vaccination, including at tumor progression/relapse. Before vaccination, two weeks after the third vaccination, and at progression, PBMC were collected.

The gene calls are TRBV5-6 and TRBJ2-4; D not certain. This sample comprised blood, obtained after dendritic cell vaccination. This TCR came from a human donor with glioblastoma. CDR3 sequence (DNA): TGTGCCAGCAGCTTGGTCGTGCGAAAAGCCAAAAACATTCAGTACTTC. This codes for CASSLVVRKAKNIQYF.